This entry is about one T cell receptor (beta chain). Its antigen is still unknown. The PCR contained 60 Vbeta and 13 Jbeta primers. Generated by immunoSEQ multiplex PCR, the TCRdb table keeps only in-frame clones and is missing some. In the table there are 150,000 to 200,000 clones, approximately 80% of which are singletons. The sample belongs to a study of cytomegalovirus exposure and HLA in healthy donors. Study outcomes and limitations: Investigators reported approximately 150 TCR beta chains as tied to cytomegalovirus. An ancestry cluster, one associated with Asian ancestry, reportedly showed fewer N-insertions than the roughly 700-donor mean in a later analysis.

The source of this sequence is a young woman in good health and CMV-seronegative. Sequencing input: PBMCs.

The CDR3 here is CASSQDVNRGNRELFF. CDR3 DNA: TGTGCCAGCAGCCAAGATGTAAACAGGGGTAACCGGGAGCTGTTTTTT. This sequence joins TRBV4-2 and TRBJ2-2; 7 bases align to TRBD1. The germline V gene has CDR1 LGHNA and CDR2 YNFKEQ. Trimming removed 0 bases from V and 9 bases from J; junction bases left unmatched: 10. The CDR3 spans 16 residues.